The rows below give T cell receptor beta chains drawn from one sample of a study of blood T cell repertoires in COVID-19. The assay was immunoSEQ multiplex PCR, and TCRdb's table has in-frame clones only and misses some. The table has roughly 40,000 clones, 89% seen once. The sample comprised peripheral blood. Every receptor here comes from a human donor in a cohort sampled during active COVID-19. Both conserved end residues are part of each CDR3. The D gene is left open where the match is weak. A row's size may be missing; if present it is once, few, many or a size class.

V gene	J gene	clone size	D gene	CDR3 DNA	CDR3 protein
TRBV6-4	TRBJ1-3	.	.	TGTGCCAGCAGTGTTACGGCTGGAAACACCATATATTTT	CASSVTAGNTIYF
TRBV9	TRBJ2-2	.	TRBD2	TGTGCCAGCAGCCCTGGGACTAGCGGAGGGTTCACGCGCACCGGGGAGCTGTTTTTT	CASSPGTSGGFTRTGELFF
TRBV6-6	TRBJ1-1	.	.	TGTGCCAGCAGTGACAGGACCACTGAAGCTTTCTTT	CASSDRTTEAFF
TRBV7-9	TRBJ2-7	few	.	TGTGCCAGCAGCTTAACCCCCAGTGTCCACGAGCAGTACTTC	CASSLTPSVHEQYF
TRBV5-5	TRBJ2-7	.	TRBD2	TGTGCCAGCAGCCCCCGACTAGCGGGGAGCTCCTACGAGCAGTACTTC	CASSPRLAGSSYEQYF
TRBV30	TRBJ1-1	once	.	TGTGCCTGGAGGTTCAGGGCGAACACTGAAGCTTTCTTT	CAWRFRANTEAFF
TRBV19	TRBJ2-1	.	TRBD2	TGTGCCAGTAGCCCGCGAGGGCTGGCGGGAGGGTATAAGGTTAGGGATGAGCAGTTCTTC	CASSPRGLAGGYKVRDEQFF
TRBV10-3	TRBJ2-1	.	TRBD1	TGTGCCATCAGCTACAGGGGGAATGAGCAGTTCTTC	CAISYRGNEQFF
TRBV19	TRBJ2-7	.	TRBD1	TGTGCCAGTAGTTGGGACAGGGACTACGAGCAGTACTTC	CASSWDRDYEQYF
TRBV6-5	TRBJ1-2	.	TRBD1	TGTGCCAGCAGGAGGACAGGGGGGACTGGGTATGGCTACACCTTC	CASRRTGGTGYGYTF
TRBV24-1	TRBJ2-5	.	TRBD1	TGTGCCACCAGTGATGCGGGACAGGGGAACCAAGAGACCCAGTACTTC	CATSDAGQGNQETQYF
TRBV6-5	TRBJ1-5	.	.	TGTGCCAGCACCCGAGGGGGGGGCTGGCAGCCCCAGCATTTT	CASTRGGGWQPQHF
TRBV29-1	TRBJ1-5	.	TRBD1	TGCAGCGTCGCCGGGACAGATCCCAATCAGCCCCAGCATTTT	CSVAGTDPNQPQHF
TRBV7-9	TRBJ2-7	.	TRBD1	TGTGCCAGCAGCCCCGACAGGGACTACGAGCAGTACTTC	CASSPDRDYEQYF
TRBV2	TRBJ1-2	.	TRBD1	TGTGCCAGCAGTAAGGACAGGGTTGGCTATGGCTACACCTTC	CASSKDRVGYGYTF
TRBV11-2	TRBJ2-3	.	.	TGTGCCAGCACTGGCACAGGCATAACAGATACGCAGTATTTT	CASTGTGITDTQYF
TRBV11-2	TRBJ1-4	.	.	TGTGCCAGCAGCCTTAGAAAGGGGAATGAAAAACTGTTTTTT	CASSLRKGNEKLFF
TRBV9	TRBJ2-2	.	.	TGTGCCAGCAGCGCCCGAGGGGGGGCCGGGGAGCTGTTTTTT	CASSARGGAGELFF
TRBV27	TRBJ2-7	.	TRBD2	TGTGCCAGCAGACTAGCGGGGGGGCCCTACGAGCAGTACTTC	CASRLAGGPYEQYF
TRBV19	TRBJ2-7	.	TRBD1	TGTGCCAGTAGGATAACAGGGGTTGGGGACTACGAGCAGTACTTC	CASRITGVGDYEQYF
TRBV10-3	TRBJ2-5	.	TRBD2	TGTGCCATCAGCAGGACTAGCGGGAACCAAGAGACCCAGTACTTC	CAISRTSGNQETQYF
TRBV6-6	TRBJ1-2	.	.	TGTGCCAGCAGTTACTCGAAAGGGGCTAACTATGGCTACACCTTC	CASSYSKGANYGYTF
TRBV15	TRBJ1-4	.	.	TGTGCCACCAGCAGAGAAGGGGGGGGCCTTAATGAAAAACTGTTTTTT	CATSREGGGLNEKLFF
TRBV19	TRBJ1-1	.	.	TGTGCCAGTAGTCCCCAGATAAACACTGAAGCTTTCTTT	CASSPQINTEAFF
TRBV21-1	TRBJ2-5	.	.	TGTGCCAGCAGCCAGAGTTCAGCGGGGGGGGAGACCCAGTACTTC	CASSQSSAGGETQYF
TRBV6-5	TRBJ2-1	.	TRBD1	TGTGCCAGCAGAGGGGGACAGGGATCGGATGAGCAGTTCTTC	CASRGGQGSDEQFF